Described below is a single T cell receptor (beta chain) sequence and its context. As yet, its antigen is unknown. Assay used: immunoSEQ multiplex PCR; TCRdb lists only in-frame clones, some missing. The sample consists of 100,000 to 150,000 clones, just over 90% of them appearing once. The sample belongs to a study of T cell responses to AZD1222 COVID-19 vaccine. General observations from the study: Spike-specific TCR breadth and depth were elevated following two AZD1222 doses.

CDR1 SGHTA and CDR2 FQGTGA come from the germline V gene. Trimming took off 8 bases at V and 2 bases at J, with 10 bases between the two ends. The CDR3 extends over 14 amino acids. This clonotype was obtained from an adult in good health. The source material was peripheral blood, sampled on day 0 of AZD1222 vaccination. The chain is built from TRBV7-3 and TRBJ2-6; D perhaps matches TRBD2 (6 bases). The CDR3, as DNA: TGTGCCAGCGGTACGGGGGCTGGGGCCAACGTCCTGACTTTC. Translated, it gives CASGTGAGANVLTF. Looking up the rest from reference TRBV7-3 and TRBJ2-6 gives the full variable domain: GAGVSQTPSNKVTEKGKYVELRCDPISGHTALYWYRQSLGQGPEFLIYFQGTGAADDSGLPNDRFFAVRPEGSVSTLKIQRTERGDSAVYLCASGTGAGANVLTFGAGSRLTVL.